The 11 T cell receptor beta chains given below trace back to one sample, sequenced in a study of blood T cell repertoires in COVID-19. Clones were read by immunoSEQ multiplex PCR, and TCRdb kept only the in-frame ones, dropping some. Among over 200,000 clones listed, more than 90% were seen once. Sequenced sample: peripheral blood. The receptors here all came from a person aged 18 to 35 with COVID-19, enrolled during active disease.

The CDR3 loop reads CASSFGGTSGTDEQFF. CDR3 nucleotides: TGTGCCAGCAGTTTTGGAGGGACTAGCGGGACCGATGAGCAGTTCTTC. V is TRBV28 and J is TRBJ2-1; 13 bases fit TRBD2. CDR3 length: 16 amino acids. From germline, CDR1 is MDHEN and CDR2 SYDVKM. The junction had 7 bases not matched to a gene; V was cut back by 3 bases and J by 8 bases.

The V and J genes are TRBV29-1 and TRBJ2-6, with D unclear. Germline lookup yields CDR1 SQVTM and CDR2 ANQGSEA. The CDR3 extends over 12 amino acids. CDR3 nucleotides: TGCAGGCTCTACTCTGGGGCCAACGTCCTGACTTTC. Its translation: CRLYSGANVLTF.

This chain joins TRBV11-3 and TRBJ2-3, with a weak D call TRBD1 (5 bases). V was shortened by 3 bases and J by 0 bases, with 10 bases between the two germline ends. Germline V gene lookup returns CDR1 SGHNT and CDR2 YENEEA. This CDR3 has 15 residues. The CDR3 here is CASSFDSHSTDTQYF. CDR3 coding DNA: TGTGCCAGCAGCTTTGACAGTCACAGCACAGATACGCAGTATTTT.

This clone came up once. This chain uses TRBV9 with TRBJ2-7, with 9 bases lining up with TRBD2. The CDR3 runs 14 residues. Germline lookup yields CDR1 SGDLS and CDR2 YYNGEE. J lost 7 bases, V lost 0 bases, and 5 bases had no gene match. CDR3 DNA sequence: TGTGCCAGCAGCGTAGATAGCGGGAGCGGGGAGCAGTACTTC. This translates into CASSVDSGSGEQYF.

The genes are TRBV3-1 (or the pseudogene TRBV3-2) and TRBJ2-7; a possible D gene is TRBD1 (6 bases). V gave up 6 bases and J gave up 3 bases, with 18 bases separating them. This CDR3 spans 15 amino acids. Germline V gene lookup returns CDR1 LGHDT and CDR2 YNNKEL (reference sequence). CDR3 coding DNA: TGTGCCAGCAGTCATTCCGGACAGTTGGACTACGAGCAGTACTTC. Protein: CASSHSGQLDYEQYF.

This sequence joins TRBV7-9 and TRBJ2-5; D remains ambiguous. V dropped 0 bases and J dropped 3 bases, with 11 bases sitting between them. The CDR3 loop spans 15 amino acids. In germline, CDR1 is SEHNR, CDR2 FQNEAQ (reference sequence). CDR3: CASSLARGLKETQYF. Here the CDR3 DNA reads TGTGCCAGCAGCTTAGCCCGAGGATTGAAAGAGACCCAGTACTTC.

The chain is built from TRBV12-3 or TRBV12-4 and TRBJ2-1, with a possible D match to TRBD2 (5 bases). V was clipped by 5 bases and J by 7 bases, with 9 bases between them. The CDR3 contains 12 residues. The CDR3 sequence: CASSPLANEQFF. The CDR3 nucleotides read TGTGCCAGCAGTCCCCTAGCTAATGAGCAGTTCTTC.

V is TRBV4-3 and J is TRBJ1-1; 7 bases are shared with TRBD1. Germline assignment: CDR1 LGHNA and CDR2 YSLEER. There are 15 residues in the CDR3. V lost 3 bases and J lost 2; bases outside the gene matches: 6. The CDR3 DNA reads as TGCGCCAGCAGCCACCCCGGGACAGCTAACACTGAAGCTTTCTTT. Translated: CASSHPGTANTEAFF.

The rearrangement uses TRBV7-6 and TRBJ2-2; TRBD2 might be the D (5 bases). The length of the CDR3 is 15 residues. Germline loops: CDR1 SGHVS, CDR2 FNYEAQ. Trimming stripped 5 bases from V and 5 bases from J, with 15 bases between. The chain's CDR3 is CASSPDSPGTGELFF. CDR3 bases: TGTGCCAGCAGCCCCGACTCCCCGGGGACCGGGGAGCTGTTTTTT.

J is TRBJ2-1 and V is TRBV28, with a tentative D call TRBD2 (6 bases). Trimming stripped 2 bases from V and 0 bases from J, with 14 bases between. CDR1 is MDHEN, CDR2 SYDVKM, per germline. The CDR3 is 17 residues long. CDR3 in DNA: TGTGCCAGCAGTTTAAAGTGGTGGACTAACTCCTACAATGAGCAGTTCTTC. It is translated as CASSLKWWTNSYNEQFF. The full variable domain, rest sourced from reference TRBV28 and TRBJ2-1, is DVKVTQSSRYLVKRTGEKVFLECVQDMDHENMFWYRQDPGLGLRLIYFSYDVKMKEKGDIPEGYSVSREKKERFSLILESASTNQTSMYLCASSLKWWTNSYNEQFFGPGTRLTVL.

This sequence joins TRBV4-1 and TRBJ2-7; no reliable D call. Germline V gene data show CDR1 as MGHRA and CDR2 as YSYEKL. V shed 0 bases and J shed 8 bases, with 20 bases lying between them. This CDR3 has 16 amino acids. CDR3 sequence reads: CASSQDLVKRSQQQYF. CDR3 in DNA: TGCGCCAGCAGCCAAGATCTCGTGAAACGGTCCCAACAGCAGTACTTC.